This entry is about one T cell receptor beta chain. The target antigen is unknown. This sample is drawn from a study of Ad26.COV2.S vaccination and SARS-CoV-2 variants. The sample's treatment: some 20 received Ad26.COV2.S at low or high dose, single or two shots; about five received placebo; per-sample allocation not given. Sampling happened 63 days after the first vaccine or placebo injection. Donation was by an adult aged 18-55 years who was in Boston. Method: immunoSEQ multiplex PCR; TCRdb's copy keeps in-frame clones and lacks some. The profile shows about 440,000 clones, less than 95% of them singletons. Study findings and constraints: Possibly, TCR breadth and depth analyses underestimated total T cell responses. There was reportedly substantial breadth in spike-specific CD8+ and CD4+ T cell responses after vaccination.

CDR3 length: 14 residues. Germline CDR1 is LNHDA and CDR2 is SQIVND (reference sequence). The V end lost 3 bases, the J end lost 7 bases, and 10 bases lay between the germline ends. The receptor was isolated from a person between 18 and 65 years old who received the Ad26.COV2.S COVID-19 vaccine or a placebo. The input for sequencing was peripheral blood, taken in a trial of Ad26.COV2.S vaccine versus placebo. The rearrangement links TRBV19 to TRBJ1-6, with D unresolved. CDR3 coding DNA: TGTGCCAGTAGTATTACTGGGGTCAATTCACCCCTCCACTTT. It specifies CASSITGVNSPLHF.